These 23 T cell receptor beta chains came from one sample sequenced in a study of blood T cells in healthy people across ages (dated by TCRdb to the mid-2010s). Libraries came from 5' RACE. Data came from an Illumina HiSeq 2500. A second 7 to 11 cycle PCR used a sample-barcoded 5' primer and a J-beta primer mix. The raw public reads went through TCRdb reprocessing: fastp at Q25, MiXCR clone calling, in-frame beta chains kept. Each CDR3 protein gets just one entry, which takes the most common genes and DNA from the rows behind it. Counted in this sample were about 1,400,000 distinct CDR3 sequences; approximately 59% of them appeared once. The ten largest clones capture about 6.7% of the sample. Specimen: blood. The receptors originated from a man between 18 and 29 years old in good health.

The CDR3 sequence is CASSLAGQITSYEQYF. CDR3 nucleotide sequence: TGTGCCAGCAGCTTAGCGGGACAAATAACCTCCTACGAGCAGTACTTC. The J gene is TRBJ2-7, the V gene TRBV7-9; a possible D gene is TRBD1 (6 bases). Trimming removed 0 bases at V and 0 bases at J, with 12 bases between. CDR1 and CDR2 (germline): SEHNR, FQNEAQ (reference sequence). The CDR3 is 16 amino acids.

This chain connects TRBV29-1 to TRBJ2-4; possible D gene TRBD2, 7 bases. Matching the DNA end better, TRBJ2-7 makes the J call doubtful. Germline V gene lookup returns CDR1 SQVTM and CDR2 ANQGSEA. The CDR3 is 13 residues long. The CDR3 here is CSVGGGSGYEQYF. CDR3 DNA: TGCAGCGTGGGAGGGGGTTCTGGCTACGAGCAGTACTTC.

The chain employs TRBV28 and TRBJ2-2; 8 bases match TRBD1. The J segment lost 6 bases and the V segment lost 3 bases, leaving 6 bases of the junction unmatched. CDR1 MDHEN and CDR2 SYDVKM come from the germline V gene. This CDR3 has 15 residues. The CDR3 loop is CASSFPGQGAGELFF. The DNA of the CDR3 is TGTGCCAGCAGTTTCCCCGGACAGGGCGCCGGGGAGCTGTTTTTT.

The chain recombines TRBV29-1 with TRBJ2-3; TRBD2 matches 9 bases. Germline loops: CDR1 SQVTM, CDR2 ANQGSEA. The trim removed 8 bases at V and 4 bases at J, leaving 10 bases unmatched. CDR3 size: 14 residues. CDR3 sequence: CSSAVGGGADTQYF. The CDR3 DNA reads as TGCAGCTCAGCGGTGGGCGGGGGGGCAGATACGCAGTATTTT.

The gene calls are TRBV6-2 or TRBV6-3 and TRBJ2-7, with D perhaps being TRBD1 or TRBD2 (7 bases each). Germline CDR1 is MNHEY and CDR2 is SVGEGT. V lost 2 bases and J 0 bases, leaving 17 bases between the germline ends. The CDR3 contains 17 residues. The CDR3 protein is CASSYNPGGQNSYEQYF. The CDR3 coding sequence is TGTGCCAGCAGTTACAATCCGGGGGGACAGAACTCCTACGAGCAGTACTTC.

The V and J genes are TRBV24-1 and TRBJ2-4; unclear D gene. The V gene lost 1 base and the J gene lost 0 bases, with 0 bases spanning the gap. Germline values: CDR1 KGHDR, CDR2 SFDVKD. This CDR3 region has 13 residues. This chain's CDR3 is CATSDLAKNIQYF. Here the CDR3 DNA reads TGTGCCACCAGTGATTTAGCCAAAAACATTCAGTACTTC.

This clonotype has only a few counts. The chain carries TRBV20-1 and TRBJ2-7, with unresolved D. Germline V gene data show CDR1 as DFQATT and CDR2 as SNEGSKA (reference sequence). This CDR3 contains 11 residues. Trimming stripped 2 bases from V and 3 bases from J, with 5 bases between. The CDR3 here is CSARRIYEQYF. CDR3 bases: TGCAGTGCTAGACGAATCTACGAGCAGTACTTC.

As regards this clonotype: A read error may account for a junction end that differs from germline. This chain connects TRBV4-1 to TRBJ2-3; D is unclear. This CDR3 is 14 amino acids long. The germline gives CDR1 MGHRA, CDR2 YSYEKL. The CDR3: CASSQEYLVDTQYF. Here the CDR3 DNA reads TGTGCCAGCAGCCAAGAGTATCTTGTAGATACGCAGTATTTT.

The gene calls are TRBV7-2 and TRBJ2-1, with TRBD2 as a possible D gene (6 bases). CDR1 SGHTA and CDR2 FQGNSA come from the germline V gene. V was trimmed by 1 base and J by 5 bases, leaving 18 bases between them. The CDR3 spans 17 residues. CDR3 nucleotides: TGTGCCAGCAGCTTAGTGTTCGGGGTGCTAGCGAACAATGAGCAGTTCTTC. Encoded protein: CASSLVFGVLANNEQFF.

The J gene is TRBJ2-3, the V gene TRBV20-1, with 9 positions matching TRBD2. CDR1 is DFQATT, CDR2 SNEGSKA, per germline (reference sequence). This CDR3 spans 15 amino acids. Trimming at V came to 5 bases and at J to 0 bases, leaving 6 bases not matched to a gene. The CDR3 coding sequence is TGCAGTGCTGAACGGCGGGAGGGAAGCACAGATACGCAGTATTTT. Its translation is CSAERREGSTDTQYF.

The chain uses TRBV12-5 and TRBJ1-1; D is unresolved. The V gene's germline CDR1 is LGHNT and CDR2 FRNRAP. The CDR3 loop spans 16 amino acids. V lost 4 bases and J 4 bases, leaving 19 bases between the germline ends. The CDR3 DNA reads TGTGCTAGTGGTTCTGAGATACTGTCGGGGATCACTGAAGCTTTCTTT. Protein product: CASGSEILSGITEAFF.

Points on this clonotype: This may come from a read error, since a much larger clone is one base off. The gene calls are TRBV28 and TRBJ1-2; possible D gene TRBD1, 5 bases. The V gene's germline CDR1 is MDHEN and CDR2 SYDVKM. This CDR3 spans 13 amino acids. The CDR3 bases are TGTGCCAGCAGTTTTAACCGGGACTATGGCTGCACCTTC. Translating gives CASSFNRDYGCTF.

This clonotype was found a few times. DNA of the CDR3: TGCAGCCCTAGCCCGACAGGCAGCACAGATACGCAGTATTTT. Its protein is CSPSPTGSTDTQYF. The V call is TRBV29-1, the J call TRBJ2-3; possibly TRBD1 for D (6 bases). The V gene lost 8 bases and the J gene lost 0 bases, with 15 bases spanning the gap. The CDR3 runs to 14 residues. CDR1 is SQVTM and CDR2 is ANQGSEA in the germline V gene.

The chain combines TRBV6-6 with TRBJ2-7, with 10 bases aligning to TRBD1. V dropped 5 bases and J dropped 6; count of bases not matched to a gene: 13. The CDR3 consists of 16 residues. Germline V lookup: CDR1 MNHNY, CDR2 SVGAGI (reference sequence). The CDR3 here is CASSRTQGQGMSEQYF. CDR3 nucleotide sequence: TGTGCCAGCAGTCGGACCCAGGGACAGGGGATGTCCGAGCAGTACTTC.

V and J are TRBV3-1 and TRBJ2-7; D not certain. Germline loops: CDR1 LGHDT, CDR2 YNNKEL (reference sequence). The length of the CDR3 is 15 residues. Trimming pared 2 bases from V and 0 bases from J, leaving 11 bases between. The CDR3: CASSQWSGYSYEQYF. Written as DNA, the CDR3 is TGTGCCAGCAGCCAATGGTCAGGCTACTCCTACGAGCAGTACTTC.

This clonotype was seen only a few times. The chain has TRBV12-3 or TRBV12-4 and TRBJ2-4; 9 bases align to TRBD1. V was pared by 5 bases and J by 0 bases, with 11 bases of the junction left unmatched. CDR3 length: 18 residues. CDR3 sequence reads: CASSATGGVRLAKNIQYF. CDR3 bases: TGTGCCAGCAGTGCGACAGGGGGGGTTAGACTAGCCAAAAACATTCAGTACTTC.

J is TRBJ1-2 and V is TRBV3-1; tentatively, D is TRBD1 (5 bases). Germline lookup yields CDR1 LGHDT and CDR2 YNNKEL (reference sequence). CDR3 length: 15 amino acids. Trimming left V 4 bases short and J 5 bases short, with 17 bases between. This chain's CDR3 is CASSPEDTPGYGYTF. CDR3 bases: TGTGCCAGCAGCCCCGAGGACACCCCTGGGTATGGCTACACCTTC.

This clonotype was detected a few times. The chain joins TRBV6-6 to TRBJ2-7; the match to TRBD1 covers 7 bases. The V gene's germline CDR1 is MNHNY and CDR2 SVGAGI (reference sequence). V was pared by 5 bases and J by 5 bases, with 9 bases of the junction left unmatched. The CDR3 is 14 amino acids. CDR3 residues: CASSTRDSSHEQYF. The DNA of the CDR3 is TGTGCCAGCAGTACCCGGGACAGTTCCCACGAGCAGTACTTC.

This chain connects TRBV6-6 to TRBJ1-2, with D possibly being TRBD1 (6 bases). Trimming took off 3 bases at V and 4 bases at J, with 15 bases between the two ends. This CDR3 has 15 residues. Germline V gene data show CDR1 as MNHNY and CDR2 as SVGAGI (reference sequence). The CDR3 sequence: CASSYDRRRGYGYTF. In DNA, the CDR3 is TGTGCCAGCAGTTATGACAGGCGTAGGGGCTATGGCTACACCTTC.

The V gene is TRBV20-1, the J gene TRBJ1-5; no definite D call. The CDR3 loop spans 13 amino acids. V was shortened by 0 bases and J by 4 bases, with 7 bases between the two germline ends. Germline-derived CDR1 and CDR2 are DFQATT and SNEGSKA (reference sequence). Written as DNA, the CDR3 is TGCAGTGCTAGAGAGCCAGAGAATCAGCCCCAGCATTTT. Amino acids: CSAREPENQPQHF.

The chain couples TRBV24-1 to TRBJ2-1; D not resolved. The J call may be mistaken, given a closer DNA end match to TRBJ2-7. Germline assignment: CDR1 KGHDR and CDR2 SFDVKD. The CDR3 extends over 14 amino acids. The DNA of the CDR3 is TGTGCCACCAGTGATCAGAATTCCTACAATGAGCAGTACTTC. Translating gives CATSDQNSYNEQYF.

V is TRBV6-5 and J is TRBJ1-2; TRBD1 agrees at 10 bases. V trimming: 4 bases; J trimming: 8 bases; junction bases outside the gene matches: 10. The CDR3 is made up of 15 amino acids. Germline CDR1 reads MNHEY; CDR2 reads SVGAGI. The CDR3 DNA reads as TGTGCCAGCAGTTTAAATCCGGGACAGGGGAAAGGCTACACCTTC. Translated, it gives CASSLNPGQGKGYTF.

This clonotype was counted a few times. V gene TRBV4-1 combines with J gene TRBJ2-7; weak D call: TRBD2 (5 bases). V lost 4 bases, J lost 3 bases, and 19 bases lay in between. Germline CDR1 MGHRA, CDR2 YSYEKL. The CDR3 length is 16 residues. Written as DNA, the CDR3 is TGCGCCAGCAGCCCCTGGGTATCGAGGGAGTACTACGAGCAGTACTTC. Encoded protein: CASSPWVSREYYEQYF.